The 10 T cell receptor beta chains given below trace back to one sample, sequenced in a study of monozygotic twins with inflammatory bowel disease. TCRdb re-analyzed the 5' RACE reads; it lists each CDR3 protein once, without DNA. Its listing shows around 230,000 distinct CDR3 sequences. The sequenced sample was blood. The receptors were sampled from a human donor with ulcerative colitis or Crohn's disease, or a healthy co-twin of an affected twin (not recorded which).

V is TRBV5-1 and J is TRBJ2-3; TCRdb outputs TRBD1, but without DNA this stays unchecked. This CDR3 is 17 amino acids long. From germline, CDR1 is SGHRS and CDR2 YFSETQ. The CDR3: CASSPPTRAVSTDTQYF.

The rearrangement joins TRBV5-1 to TRBJ2-1. Germline CDR1 and CDR2: SGHRS and YFSETQ. The CDR3 sequence is 15 residues long. CDR3 in amino acids: CASSLGQYLDNEQFF.

The chain combines TRBV27 with TRBJ2-2; TCRdb's assignment of TRBD1 cannot be checked, as there is no DNA. Germline values: CDR1 MNHEY, CDR2 SMNVEV (reference sequence). CDR3 length equals 15 residues. The CDR3 is CASSFLGAYTGELFF.

The rearrangement uses TRBV9 and TRBJ1-4. The CDR3 sequence is 15 residues long. Germline CDR1 SGDLS, CDR2 YYNGEE. The CDR3 region is CASSPRFTTNEKLFF.

This chain joins TRBV18 and TRBJ1-5; TCRdb gives TRBD1 as the D gene, but with no DNA this cannot be confirmed. Germline V CDR1 and CDR2: KGHSH, LQKENI. The CDR3 runs 16 residues. This CDR3 is CASSPRQGEGNQPQHF.

The CDR3 loop is CSARKGSSNQPQHF. The chain is built from TRBV20-1 and TRBJ1-5; no DNA is available, so the TRBD1 call from TCRdb remains unchecked. CDR3 length equals 14 residues. The germline V gene has CDR1 DFQATT and CDR2 SNEGSKA (reference sequence).

The gene calls are TRBV7-9 and TRBJ1-1. Looked up from germline, CDR1 is SEHNR and CDR2 is FQNEAQ (reference sequence). CDR3 size: 12 residues. This CDR3 reads CASSQFRTEAFF.

The chain carries TRBV18 and TRBJ2-3; TCRdb proposes TRBD1, but this gene call is untestable without DNA. The CDR3 spans 16 residues. Germline CDR1 and CDR2: KGHSH and LQKENI. The CDR3 is CASSPRRDRVKDTQYF.

This chain links TRBV4-1 with TRBJ1-1. Germline CDR1 MGHRA, CDR2 YSYEKL. The CDR3 has 16 residues. CDR3 amino acids: CASRKTTGLMNTEAFF.

The rearrangement uses TRBV5-5 and TRBJ2-2; TCRdb's D call of TRBD2 is untestable without DNA. Germline V CDR1 and CDR2: SGHKS, YYEKEE (reference sequence). This CDR3 is 13 amino acids long. The chain's CDR3 is CASSRVGVGELFF.